These 17 T cell receptor beta chains came from one sample sequenced in a study of shared clonotypes between healthy human individuals. The data were produced by immunoSEQ multiplex PCR, yet TCRdb's version contains in-frame clones alone and is incomplete. The table shows roughly 1,500,000 clones, with 98% occurring only once. The sequencing sample was made of naive CD4+ T cells sorted from blood. Subset in this sample: CD45RA+ positively selected. These receptors were taken from a man in his thirties or forties in good health.

V gene TRBV5-1 combines with J gene TRBJ2-3; the D is unclear. The CDR3 spans 14 residues. V lost 5 bases and J 5 bases, leaving 15 bases between the germline ends. Germline lookup yields CDR1 SGHRS and CDR2 YFSETQ. CDR3 amino acids: CASRVVPPEDTQYF. The CDR3 DNA is TGCGCCAGCAGGGTCGTGCCCCCTGAAGATACGCAGTATTTT.

The chain uses TRBV15 and TRBJ2-2, with 9 bases fitting TRBD2. Germline V CDR1 and CDR2: LNHNV, YYDKDF (reference sequence). The CDR3 consists of 16 residues. J was trimmed by 5 bases and V by 1 base; bases with no gene match: 5. The CDR3 reads CATSRGLAGITGELFF. The CDR3 nucleotides read TGTGCCACCAGCAGAGGGCTAGCGGGAATTACCGGGGAGCTGTTTTTT.

This chain connects TRBV10-3 to TRBJ2-6, with 8 bases fitting TRBD1. Germline CDR1 ENHRY, CDR2 SYGVKD. The junction had 7 bases not matched to a gene; V was cut back by 11 bases and J by 1 base. CDR3 length: 15 residues. CDR3 in amino acids: CASDTGGSGANVLTF. CDR3 coding DNA: TGTGCCTCGGACACAGGGGGATCTGGGGCCAACGTCCTGACTTTC.

This clone came up once. V and J are TRBV6-6 and TRBJ2-7, with D possibly called TRBD1 or TRBD2 (5 bases each). The CDR3 spans 15 residues. Between the trimmed V and J ends, which lost 0 bases and 5 bases, there was a span of 14 bases. Germline values: CDR1 MNHNY, CDR2 SVGAGI (reference sequence). The CDR3 DNA sequence: TGTGCCAGCAGTTACTCCCGTGGGGGTAGCCACGAGCAGTACTTC. It is translated as CASSYSRGGSHEQYF.

CDR3 protein: CASSLVAGVHEQYF. In DNA form, the CDR3 reads TGCGCCAGCAGCTTGGTGGCGGGAGTCCACGAGCAGTACTTC. The chain carries TRBV5-1 and TRBJ2-7; TRBD2 matches 7 bases. This CDR3 is 14 amino acids long. Germline assignment: CDR1 SGHRS and CDR2 YFSETQ. V was clipped by 0 bases and J by 5 bases; unmatched bases: 5.

This chain joins TRBV5-6 and TRBJ2-7; D not certain. Germline values: CDR1 SGHDT, CDR2 YYEEEE. V was trimmed by 4 bases and J by 3 bases, leaving 5 bases between them. The length of the CDR3 is 11 residues. For the CDR3, the DNA is TGTGCCAGCAGCCGCAACTACGAGCAGTACTTC. Translation gives CASSRNYEQYF.

V is TRBV28 and J is TRBJ2-5; 7 bases map to TRBD2. V gave up 7 bases and J gave up 4 bases; unmatched junction bases: 9. This CDR3 is 14 amino acids long. Germline V gene data show CDR1 as MDHEN and CDR2 as SYDVKM. For the CDR3, the DNA is TGTGCCAGCAACTCGGGAGGACTGCGAGAGACCCAGTACTTC. Translation gives CASNSGGLRETQYF.

The chain couples TRBV4-2 to TRBJ1-4, with TRBD1 matching 9 bases. V shed 3 bases, J shed 3 bases, and the junction held 2 bases outside the gene matches. The CDR3 is 15 residues long. Germline V gene sequence: CDR1 LGHNA, CDR2 YNFKEQ. The CDR3 sequence is CASSHRDRANEKLFF. Written as DNA, the CDR3 is TGTGCCAGCAGCCACCGGGACAGGGCTAATGAAAAACTGTTTTTT.

This chain connects TRBV5-4 to TRBJ2-4, with TRBD1 as a possible D gene (5 bases). Between the trimmed V and J ends, which lost 2 bases and 1 base, there was a span of 13 bases. This CDR3 contains 16 residues. Germline V gene sequence: CDR1 SGHNT, CDR2 YYREEE (reference sequence). The CDR3 coding sequence is TGTGCCAGCAGCTTAGCAGGGCTTGTGGCCAAAAACATTCAGTACTTC. As protein: CASSLAGLVAKNIQYF. Based on the CDR3 plus reference TRBV5-4 and TRBJ2-4, the full variable domain is ETGVTQSPTHLIKTRGQQVTLRCSSQSGHNTVSWYQQALGQGPQFIFQYYREEENGRGNFPPRFSGLQFPNYSSELNVNALELDDSALYLCASSLAGLVAKNIQYFGAGTRLSVL.

This chain connects TRBV18 to TRBJ2-2; D remains ambiguous. Trimming took 4 bases from V and 7 from J, leaving 10 bases between them. CDR1 is KGHSH and CDR2 is LQKENI in the germline V gene. CDR3 length: 13 amino acids. CDR3 nucleotide sequence: TGTGCCAGCTCACAAAAGGACGGCGGGGAGCTGTTTTTT. This sequence encodes CASSQKDGGELFF.

This chain links TRBV28 with TRBJ2-1, with a tentative D call TRBD2 (6 bases). The germline gives CDR1 MDHEN, CDR2 SYDVKM. CDR3 size: 16 residues. Between the trimmed V and J ends, which lost 8 bases and 1 base, there was a span of 18 bases. The chain's CDR3 is CASGVLAARSYNEQFF. In nucleotides, the CDR3 is TGTGCCAGCGGGGTACTAGCCGCAAGATCCTACAATGAGCAGTTCTTC.

The rearrangement uses TRBV27 and TRBJ1-2, with D tentatively TRBD1 (5 bases). CDR1 is MNHEY, CDR2 SMNVEV, per germline (reference sequence). V was pared by 4 bases and J by 5 bases, with 14 bases between. The CDR3 length is 14 residues. In DNA, the CDR3 is TGTGCCAGCAGTTCCCGGGCAGGGAGGTATGGCTACACCTTC. This sequence encodes CASSSRAGRYGYTF.

The rearrangement links TRBV2 to TRBJ2-7; 11 bases align to TRBD1. Germline V gene lookup returns CDR1 SNHLY and CDR2 FYNNEI. The junction had 2 bases not matched to a gene; V was cut back by 4 bases and J by 6 bases. CDR3 length equals 13 residues. Written as DNA, the CDR3 is TGTGCCAGCAGTGCGGGACAGGGGGGCGAGCAGTACTTC. It specifies CASSAGQGGEQYF.

This clone appeared a single time. This chain uses TRBV27 with TRBJ1-2, with D possibly TRBD1 on 5 matching bases. CDR3 length: 16 residues. Germline assignment: CDR1 MNHEY and CDR2 SMNVEV (reference sequence). Trimming shortened V by 6 bases and J by 4 bases, and 21 bases separated the two germline ends. CDR3 region: CASREQGLTKAYGYTF. In DNA, the CDR3 is TGTGCCAGCAGAGAGCAGGGTTTAACGAAAGCCTATGGCTACACCTTC.

The chain links TRBV9 to TRBJ2-3; 8 bases fit TRBD2. CDR1 is SGDLS and CDR2 is YYNGEE in the germline V gene. V trimming: 4 bases; J trimming: 0 bases; junction bases outside the gene matches: 7. The CDR3 is made up of 16 amino acids. CDR3 sequence: CASSLGTRGSTDTQYF. The CDR3 DNA is TGTGCCAGCAGCCTCGGGACTAGAGGTAGCACAGATACGCAGTATTTT. The full variable domain, its missing parts supplied by reference TRBV9 and TRBJ2-3, is DSGVTQTPKHLITATGQRVTLRCSPRSGDLSVYWYQQSLDQGLQFLIQYYNGEERAKGNILERFSAQQFPDLHSELNLSSLELGDSALYFCASSLGTRGSTDTQYFGPGTRLTVL.

This rearrangement joins TRBV10-3 to TRBJ2-1, with 10 bases aligning to TRBD2. Germline V CDR1 and CDR2: ENHRY, SYGVKD. V shed 2 bases and J 5 bases; nucleotides not matched to a gene: 0. CDR3 length: 14 residues. CDR3 protein: CAISELAGDNEQFF. CDR3 nucleotides: TGTGCCATCAGTGAGCTAGCGGGAGACAATGAGCAGTTCTTC.

The rearrangement uses TRBV18 and TRBJ2-1, with a weak D call TRBD1 (5 bases). The CDR3 sequence is 15 residues long. Germline-derived CDR1 and CDR2 are KGHSH and LQKENI. V was trimmed by 6 bases and J by 2 bases, leaving 14 bases between them. The CDR3 region has the DNA TGTGCCAGCTCCCCCATAGGGGCCACCTACAATGAGCAGTTCTTC. It translates to CASSPIGATYNEQFF.